A single sample is the source of the 28 T cell receptor beta chains below, sequenced in a study of blood T cell repertoires in COVID-19. Sequenced by immunoSEQ multiplex PCR; TCRdb stores in-frame clones only, minus some. Of about 250,000 clones listed, approximately 90% are singletons. Input material: PBMCs or T cells enriched from blood (not recorded which). Receptors were obtained from a man in his forties who had recovered from COVID-19.

This clone occurred a few times. The chain carries TRBV9 and TRBJ2-2, with 7 positions matching TRBD1. This CDR3 is 16 amino acids long. Germline assignment: CDR1 SGDLS and CDR2 YYNGEE. V lost 2 bases, J lost 4 bases, and 8 bases stayed unmatched. This chain's CDR3 is CASSVSDRAVTGELFF. The CDR3 coding sequence is TGTGCCAGCAGCGTGTCCGACAGGGCTGTCACCGGGGAGCTGTTTTTT.

The chain uses TRBV4-1 and TRBJ2-7; TRBD2 matches at 11 bases. V lost 5 bases to trimming and J lost 2 bases; unmatched junction nucleotides: 5. The CDR3 runs 15 residues. Germline V gene data show CDR1 as MGHRA and CDR2 as YSYEKL. The CDR3 DNA follows: TGCGCCAGCAGCTCCCTAGCGGGGGGCACCTACGAGCAGTACTTC. Protein product: CASSSLAGGTYEQYF.

CDR3 sequence: CASSQVDRSPYEQYF. As DNA, the CDR3 is TGTGCCAGCAGCCAAGTTGACAGGTCCCCCTACGAGCAGTACTTC. The genes are TRBV3-1 (or the pseudogene TRBV3-2) and TRBJ2-7, with D tentatively TRBD1 (6 bases). V lost 1 base and J lost 2, with 12 bases in between. This CDR3 has 15 amino acids. Looked up from germline, CDR1 is LGHDT and CDR2 is YNNKEL (reference sequence).

This chain joins TRBV5-4 and TRBJ2-3; the match to TRBD2 covers 8 bases. With V trimmed by 4 bases and J by 3 bases, 10 bases remained unmatched. The CDR3 has 16 amino acids. Germline-derived CDR1 and CDR2 are SGHNT and YYREEE (reference sequence). The CDR3 DNA reads as TGTGCCAGCAGCCTGTTCGGGGTAGCGGGAACAGATACGCAGTATTTT. This gives the protein CASSLFGVAGTDTQYF.

This clone was detected only once. This chain uses TRBV4-1 with TRBJ2-7; 11 bases are shared with TRBD2. Germline CDR1 reads MGHRA; CDR2 reads YSYEKL. Trimming removed 0 bases from V and 3 bases from J; junction bases left unmatched: 7. The length of the CDR3 is 17 residues. The CDR3 coding sequence is TGCGCCAGCAGCCAAGACAACGGGGGACTAGCGGTCTACGAGCAGTACTTC. Translating gives CASSQDNGGLAVYEQYF.

This clone was found once. The V and J genes are TRBV3-1 (or the pseudogene TRBV3-2) and TRBJ1-3, with 8 nucleotides matching TRBD1. Germline V CDR1 and CDR2: LGHDT, YNNKEL (reference sequence). This CDR3 is built from 16 residues. Germline trimming cut 0 bases from V and 0 bases from J; bases unmatched to any gene: 1. CDR3 protein: CASSQEGTGSGNTIYF. The CDR3 DNA is TGTGCCAGCAGCCAAGAAGGGACAGGCTCTGGAAACACCATATATTTT.

The genes are TRBV7-9 and TRBJ2-7; no clear D. This CDR3 comprises 14 residues. Germline V gene data show CDR1 as SEHNR and CDR2 as FQNEAQ (reference sequence). Trimming pared 5 bases from V and 0 bases from J, leaving 11 bases between. In nucleotides, the CDR3 is TGTGCCAGCAGCCCTACCGTCACCTCCTACGAGCAGTACTTC. The encoded protein is CASSPTVTSYEQYF.

The chain is built from TRBV4-1 and TRBJ2-7; 7 bases agree with TRBD2. There are 16 residues in the CDR3. The V gene's germline CDR1 is MGHRA and CDR2 YSYEKL. V lost 3 bases to trimming and J lost 0 bases; unmatched junction nucleotides: 8. The CDR3 is CASSQNRLADSYEQYF. CDR3 coding DNA: TGCGCCAGCAGCCAGAATAGGCTAGCGGACTCCTACGAGCAGTACTTC.

The V call is TRBV2, the J call TRBJ2-3; a possible D gene is TRBD1 (5 bases). The V gene's germline CDR1 is SNHLY and CDR2 FYNNEI. There are 11 residues in the CDR3. Trimming removed 4 bases from V and 10 bases from J, with 9 bases in between. The CDR3 region has the DNA TGTGCCAGCAGTGTATCAGGGTCGCAGTATTTT. This translates into CASSVSGSQYF.

This clone was counted a single time. The V and J genes are TRBV6-5 and TRBJ1-1; 7 nucleotides line up with TRBD1. Germline assignment: CDR1 MNHEY and CDR2 SVGAGI. Germline trimming cut 2 bases from V and 2 bases from J; bases unmatched to any gene: 5. The CDR3 is 15 amino acids. CDR3 sequence reads: CASSYDYRGNTEAFF. The CDR3 DNA is TGTGCCAGCAGTTACGATTACAGGGGAAACACTGAAGCTTTCTTT.

The chain joins TRBV18 to TRBJ1-1; a weak D match, TRBD1 (5 bases). The CDR3 contains 16 residues. The germline CDR1 and CDR2 sequences are KGHSH and LQKENI. The V and J ends lost 0 bases and 10 bases respectively, with 21 bases between them. CDR3 DNA: TGTGCCAGCTCACCACCGGGTCAGGGAAGCGACAAGGGAGCTTTCTTT. Protein product: CASSPPGQGSDKGAFF.

The chain combines TRBV18 with TRBJ1-5; the match to TRBD1 covers 9 bases. The CDR3 covers 15 residues. After removal of 5 bases from V and 5 bases from J, the junction contained 7 bases not matched to a gene. Per germline, CDR1 KGHSH and CDR2 LQKENI. The chain's CDR3 is CASSYRQGGDQPQHF. CDR3 DNA sequence: TGTGCCAGCTCATACCGACAGGGGGGCGATCAGCCCCAGCATTTT. The full variable domain, its missing parts supplied by reference TRBV18 and TRBJ1-5, is NAGVMQNPRHLVRRRGQEARLRCSPMKGHSHVYWYRQLPEEGLKFMVYLQKENIIDESGMPKERFSAEFPKEGPSILRIQQVVRGDSAAYFCASSYRQGGDQPQHFGDGTRLSIL.

V gene TRBV27 combines with J gene TRBJ2-7; 9 positions agree with TRBD1. This CDR3 contains 15 residues. Germline V gives CDR1 MNHEY, CDR2 SMNVEV (reference sequence). V was clipped by 3 bases and J by 6 bases; unmatched bases: 9. CDR3 region: CASSFGDRDWAEQYF. The CDR3, as DNA: TGTGCCAGCAGTTTCGGGGACAGGGATTGGGCCGAGCAGTACTTC.

This clone occurred a few times. The chain joins TRBV10-3 to TRBJ1-2; D ambiguous. V lost 0 bases and J 8 bases, leaving 13 bases between the germline ends. Germline V lookup: CDR1 ENHRY, CDR2 SYGVKD. There are 14 residues in the CDR3. In DNA form, the CDR3 reads TGTGCCATCAGTGAGTCGAATGCCGGCGGGGGCTACACCTTC. The encoded protein is CAISESNAGGGYTF.

In its sample, this clone was seen once. J is TRBJ2-7 and V is TRBV5-1; 8 positions match TRBD1. The CDR3 has 15 amino acids. Germline values: CDR1 SGHRS, CDR2 YFSETQ. V gave up 4 bases and J gave up 4 bases; unmatched junction bases: 10. This CDR3 reads CASSASTGGLYEQYF. The DNA of the CDR3 is TGCGCCAGCAGCGCGTCAACAGGGGGTTTGTACGAGCAGTACTTC.

The chain links TRBV19 to TRBJ2-5, with D unclear. V gave up 3 bases and J gave up 2 bases, with 10 bases separating them. Germline-derived CDR1 and CDR2 are LNHDA and SQIVND (reference sequence). CDR3 size: 14 residues. As DNA, the CDR3 is TGTGCCAGTAGTATTATACCTCAGCAAGAGACCCAGTACTTC. Translating gives CASSIIPQQETQYF.

This clone was picked up a small number of times. The chain combines TRBV29-1 with TRBJ1-2; 8 bases match TRBD1. Per the germline V gene, CDR1 is SQVTM and CDR2 is ANQGSEA. The CDR3 length is 12 residues. Trimming removed 7 bases from V and 5 bases from J; junction bases left unmatched: 6. CDR3 bases: TGCAGCGCCGCGACAGGGGAGTATGGCTACACCTTC. Translated, it gives CSAATGEYGYTF.

This chain links TRBV12-3 or TRBV12-4 with TRBJ2-5; D not certain. V lost 4 bases and J 2 bases, leaving 8 bases between the germline ends. This CDR3 contains 13 residues. This CDR3 is CASSYELQETQYF. The CDR3, as DNA: TGTGCCAGCAGTTATGAACTACAAGAGACCCAGTACTTC.

V is TRBV28 and J is TRBJ1-5; D might be TRBD1 (6 bases). The CDR3 has 15 residues. Germline lookup yields CDR1 MDHEN and CDR2 SYDVKM. V lost 11 bases, J lost 1 base, and 18 bases lay in between. As DNA, the CDR3 is TGTGCCGGACAGCAACAGGGCGGGAGCAATCAGCCCCAGCATTTT. Translated, it gives CAGQQQGGSNQPQHF.

The rearrangement joins TRBV10-3 to TRBJ2-5, with D possibly matching TRBD2 (5 bases). CDR1 is ENHRY and CDR2 is SYGVKD in the germline V gene. The CDR3 length is 14 residues. With 4 bases removed from V and 2 bases from J, the gap between germline ends came to 11 bases. CDR3 amino acids: CAISASGNQETQYF. The CDR3 DNA reads TGTGCCATCAGTGCCTCCGGGAATCAAGAGACCCAGTACTTC.

V is TRBV2 and J is TRBJ1-1; TRBD1 aligns across 10 bases. The CDR3 contains 14 residues. The V and J ends lost 7 bases and 5 bases, in that order; junction bases with no gene match: 7. Per germline, CDR1 SNHLY and CDR2 FYNNEI. The chain's CDR3 is CASNGQGVRTEAFF. The CDR3 DNA reads TGTGCCAGCAACGGACAGGGGGTACGGACTGAAGCTTTCTTT.

V usage is TRBV29-1 and J usage is TRBJ2-3, with a tentative D call TRBD2 (6 bases). V was trimmed by 4 bases and J by 1 base, leaving 12 bases between them. The CDR3 extends over 14 amino acids. CDR1 and CDR2 from the germline V gene are SQVTM and ANQGSEA. In nucleotides, the CDR3 is TGCAGCGTTGGGAGCGGAGGGGGCACAGATACGCAGTATTTT. The encoded protein is CSVGSGGGTDTQYF.

The chain has TRBV9 and TRBJ2-1; D is uncertain. The germline gives CDR1 SGDLS, CDR2 YYNGEE. V was trimmed by 0 bases and J by 10 bases, leaving 14 bases between them. The CDR3 loop spans 14 amino acids. Written as DNA, the CDR3 is TGTGCCAGCAGCGTAGGCGTAGCCGGTGGAGAGCAGTTCTTC. Its protein is CASSVGVAGGEQFF.

The chain has TRBV5-1 and TRBJ2-7, with a possible D match to TRBD1 (6 bases). The V gene's germline CDR1 is SGHRS and CDR2 YFSETQ. This CDR3 has 15 residues. V lost 4 bases and J 4 bases, leaving 18 bases between the germline ends. CDR3 region: CASSAKNWDIYEQYF. The CDR3 DNA sequence: TGCGCCAGCAGCGCCAAAAATTGGGACATTTACGAGCAGTACTTC. The variable domain in full, completed from reference TRBV5-1 and TRBJ2-7, reads KAGVTQTPRYLIKTRGQQVTLSCSPISGHRSVSWYQQTPGQGLQFLFEYFSETQRNKGNFPGRFSGRQFSNSRSEMNVSTLELGDSALYLCASSAKNWDIYEQYFGPGTRLTVT.

This rearrangement joins TRBV30 to TRBJ2-1; 9 bases align to TRBD2. This CDR3 has 13 amino acids. Germline CDR1 is GTSNPN and CDR2 is SVGIG (reference sequence). With 8 bases clipped from V and 3 bases from J, the junction kept 5 bases outside the gene matches. CDR3 amino acids: CATAGGIYNEQFF. The CDR3 nucleotides are TGTGCCACAGCGGGGGGTATCTACAATGAGCAGTTCTTC.

V usage is TRBV28 and J usage is TRBJ1-6; D ambiguous. V was trimmed by 3 bases and J by 9 bases, leaving 18 bases between them. CDR1 and CDR2 from the germline V gene are MDHEN and SYDVKM. CDR3 length: 16 residues. The CDR3 loop is CASSFELSGVGSPLHF. CDR3 sequence (DNA): TGTGCCAGCAGTTTTGAGCTTTCCGGGGTAGGTTCACCCCTCCACTTT.

V is TRBV3-1 (or the pseudogene TRBV3-2) and J is TRBJ2-1; TRBD2 matches 13 bases. Germline assignment: CDR1 LGHDT and CDR2 YNNKEL (reference sequence). Losses at the gene ends were 3 bases for V and 1 base for J; bases not matched to a gene: 15. The CDR3 length is 21 residues. Here the CDR3 reads CASSHPEGGTSGIRSYNEQFF. CDR3 in DNA: TGTGCCAGCAGCCACCCGGAGGGGGGGACTAGCGGGATCAGGTCCTACAATGAGCAGTTCTTC.

The V and J genes are TRBV11-1 and TRBJ2-1; D might be TRBD1 (6 bases). The V gene's germline CDR1 is SGHAT and CDR2 FQDESV (reference sequence). CDR3 length equals 15 residues. Trimming took off 7 bases at V and 4 bases at J, with 17 bases between the two ends. The CDR3 coding sequence is TGTGCCAGCAAGGCAGGGGCTATTGATTACAATGAGCAGTTCTTC. It encodes CASKAGAIDYNEQFF.